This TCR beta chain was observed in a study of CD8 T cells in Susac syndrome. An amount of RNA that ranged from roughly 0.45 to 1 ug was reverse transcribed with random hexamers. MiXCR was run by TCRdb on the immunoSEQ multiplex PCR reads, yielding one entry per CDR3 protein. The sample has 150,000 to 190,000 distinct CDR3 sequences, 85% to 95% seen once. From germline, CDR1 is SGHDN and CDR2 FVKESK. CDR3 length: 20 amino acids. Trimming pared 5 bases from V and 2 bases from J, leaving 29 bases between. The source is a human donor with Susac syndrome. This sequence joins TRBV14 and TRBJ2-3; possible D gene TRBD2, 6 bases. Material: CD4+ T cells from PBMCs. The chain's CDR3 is CASSWRAIGEAFLNTDTQYF. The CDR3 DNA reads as TGTGCCAGCAGCTGGAGGGCGATCGGGGAGGCCTTTCTAAACACAGATACGCAGTATTTT.